The clone carrying this T cell receptor beta chain has a single count. Its antigen is unidentified. This record belongs to a study of cytomegalovirus exposure and HLA in healthy donors. Study outcomes and limitations: It was confirmed in vitro that a few of the CMV-associated chains were specific for CMV antigens. There were some 150 TCR beta chains listed as cytomegalovirus-associated.

The protocol was immunoSEQ multiplex PCR, while the TCRdb copy is restricted to in-frame clones and leaves out a portion. Counted here are tens of thousands of clones, approximately 94% occurring once; the ten biggest clones make up over 1.2%. V dropped 3 bases and J dropped 7; count of bases not matched to a gene: 15. From germline, CDR1 is LNHDA and CDR2 SQIVND (reference sequence). The CDR3 runs to 17 residues. This TCR derives from a young man in good health and CMV-seropositive. This chain joins TRBV19 and TRBJ2-1; 7 bases agree with TRBD2. The sample taken for sequencing was PBMCs. This chain's CDR3 is CASSMGRFLAVGNEQFF. The DNA of the CDR3 is TGTGCCAGTAGTATGGGGCGGTTTCTAGCGGTGGGTAATGAGCAGTTCTTC.